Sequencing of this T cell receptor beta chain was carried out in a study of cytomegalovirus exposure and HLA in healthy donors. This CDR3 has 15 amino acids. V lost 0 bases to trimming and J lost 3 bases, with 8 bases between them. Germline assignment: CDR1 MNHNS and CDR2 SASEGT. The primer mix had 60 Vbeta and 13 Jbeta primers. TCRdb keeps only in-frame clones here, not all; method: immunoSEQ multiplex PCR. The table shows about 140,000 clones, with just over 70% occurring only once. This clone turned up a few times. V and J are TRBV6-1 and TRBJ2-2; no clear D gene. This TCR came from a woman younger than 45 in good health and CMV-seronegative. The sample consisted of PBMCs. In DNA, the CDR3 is TGTGCCAGCAGTGAAGCGCACGGTTACACCGGGGAGCTGTTTTTT. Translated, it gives CASSEAHGYTGELFF.